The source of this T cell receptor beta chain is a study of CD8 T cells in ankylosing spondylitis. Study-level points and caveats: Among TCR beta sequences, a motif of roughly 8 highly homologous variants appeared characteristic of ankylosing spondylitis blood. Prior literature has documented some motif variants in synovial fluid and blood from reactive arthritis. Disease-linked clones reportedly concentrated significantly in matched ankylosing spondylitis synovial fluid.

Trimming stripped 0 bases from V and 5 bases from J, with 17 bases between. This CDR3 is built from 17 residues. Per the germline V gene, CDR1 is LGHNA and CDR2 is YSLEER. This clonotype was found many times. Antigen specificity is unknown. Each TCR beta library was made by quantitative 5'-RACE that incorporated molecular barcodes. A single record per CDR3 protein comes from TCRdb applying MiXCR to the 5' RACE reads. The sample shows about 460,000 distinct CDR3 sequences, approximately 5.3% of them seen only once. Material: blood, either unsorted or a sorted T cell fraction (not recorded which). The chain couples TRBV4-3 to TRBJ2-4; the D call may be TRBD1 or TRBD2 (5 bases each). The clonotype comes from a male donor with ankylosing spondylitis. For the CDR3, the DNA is TGCGCCAGCAGCCAAGATCCACACGGGGCAGGGCAAAACATTCAGTACTTC. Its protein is CASSQDPHGAGQNIQYF.